Shown below are 13 T cell receptor beta chains from a single sample sequenced in a study of CD8 T cells in Susac syndrome. Random hexamers were used to reverse transcribe roughly 0.45 to 1 ug of RNA. TCRdb re-analysed the immunoSEQ multiplex PCR reads in MiXCR, keeping a single row per CDR3 protein. This sample carries under 200,000 distinct CDR3 sequences, approximately 95% of them seen once, and the ten largest clones take around 0.16%. Material: CD8+ T cells from PBMCs. The source of these receptors is a human donor with multiple sclerosis.

The V and J genes are TRBV7-6 and TRBJ2-5, with 8 bases matching TRBD2. The CDR3 totals 13 residues. CDR1 and CDR2 (germline): SGHVS, FNYEAQ. The CDR3 sequence: CAGGAGGQETQYF. The CDR3 DNA sequence: TGTGCAGGGGGGGCGGGAGGCCAAGAGACCCAGTACTTC.

The rearrangement uses TRBV27 and TRBJ2-7; no definite D call. Germline V lookup: CDR1 MNHEY, CDR2 SMNVEV (reference sequence). CDR3 length: 14 amino acids. Between the trimmed V and J ends, which lost 2 bases and 1 base, there was a span of 9 bases. The DNA of the CDR3 is TGTGCCAGCAGTTTAAACGCCGTGTCCTACGAGCAGTACTTC. This encodes CASSLNAVSYEQYF.

The chain uses TRBV28 and TRBJ2-7; D unclear. Trimming left V 5 bases short and J 3 bases short, with 14 bases between. This CDR3 is built from 14 residues. Germline loops: CDR1 MDHEN, CDR2 SYDVKM. The CDR3 DNA is TGTGCCAGCAGTCCATTTGGAGACATCTACGAGCAGTACTTC. This translates into CASSPFGDIYEQYF.

V is TRBV6-5 and J is TRBJ1-1; D is unclear. There are 15 residues in the CDR3. The ends were cut back, 8 bases at V and 1 base at J, with 17 bases in the middle. Germline lookup yields CDR1 MNHEY and CDR2 SVGAGI. CDR3 region: CASGPRLGKNTEAFF. The CDR3 coding sequence is TGTGCCAGCGGACCCCGCCTAGGGAAGAACACTGAAGCTTTCTTT.

V gene TRBV9 combines with J gene TRBJ2-7; D might be TRBD1 (5 bases). Trimming took off 0 bases at V and 1 base at J, with 11 bases between the two ends. The germline gives CDR1 SGDLS, CDR2 YYNGEE. The CDR3 extends over 15 amino acids. The CDR3 region is CASSVATGRSYEQYF. DNA of the CDR3: TGTGCCAGCAGCGTAGCTACAGGCCGATCCTACGAGCAGTACTTC.

The chain links TRBV5-1 to TRBJ1-2; TRBD1 agrees at 7 bases. CDR1 is SGHRS and CDR2 is YFSETQ in the germline V gene. This CDR3 is built from 13 residues. V shed 4 bases, J shed 4 bases, and the junction held 4 bases outside the gene matches. The CDR3, as DNA: TGCGCCAGCAGCGTCGGGACAGTCTATGGCTACACCTTC. Protein sequence: CASSVGTVYGYTF.

The V gene is TRBV15, the J gene TRBJ1-4; D might be TRBD1 (6 bases). The CDR3 runs to 18 residues. The germline V gene encodes CDR1 LNHNV and CDR2 YYDKDF (reference sequence). V lost 3 bases, J lost 6 bases, and 23 bases lay in between. The CDR3 spells CATSRPGDTLAVDEKLFF. The CDR3 region has the DNA TGTGCCACCAGCAGGCCAGGGGATACGTTAGCCGTGGATGAAAAACTGTTTTTT.

The chain is built from TRBV7-9 and TRBJ1-1, with D unresolved. Trimming stripped 1 base from V and 0 bases from J, with 6 bases between. The CDR3 is made up of 14 amino acids. Per germline, CDR1 SEHNR and CDR2 FQNEAQ (reference sequence). DNA of the CDR3: TGTGCCAGCAGCTTAGGACCCATGAACACTGAAGCTTTCTTT. Its translation: CASSLGPMNTEAFF.

J is TRBJ1-2 and V is TRBV29-1; D is ambiguous. The CDR3 loop spans 12 amino acids. Trimming cost V 3 bases and J 6 bases, with 11 bases left between them. Looked up from germline, CDR1 is SQVTM and CDR2 is ANQGSEA. CDR3 amino acids: CSVDSWPNGYTF. The CDR3 DNA reads TGCAGCGTTGATTCGTGGCCTAATGGCTACACCTTC.

The chain has TRBV7-9 and TRBJ2-5, with D unresolved. Germline V gene data show CDR1 as SEHNR and CDR2 as FQNEAQ (reference sequence). Deletions cut 5 bases from V and 0 bases from J, with 13 bases between. The CDR3 has 15 amino acids. The CDR3 here is CASSPLGGNQETQYF. For the CDR3, the DNA is TGTGCCAGCAGCCCCTTGGGTGGGAACCAAGAGACCCAGTACTTC. Variable domain in full (rest from reference TRBV7-9 and TRBJ2-5): DTGVSQNPRHKITKRGQNVTFRCDPISEHNRLYWYRQTLGQGPEFLTYFQNEAQLEKSRLLSDRFSAERPKGSFSTLEIQRTEQGDSAMYLCASSPLGGNQETQYFGPGTRLLVL.

The chain joins TRBV20-1 to TRBJ2-2; unclear D gene. V lost 2 bases and J 7 bases, leaving 8 bases between the germline ends. This CDR3 is built from 12 residues. Looked up from germline, CDR1 is DFQATT and CDR2 is SNEGSKA (reference sequence). CDR3 sequence reads: CSARFRNGELFF. The CDR3 nucleotides are TGCAGTGCTAGATTTCGTAACGGGGAGCTGTTTTTT.

V and J are TRBV7-9 and TRBJ2-5; D call uncertain. V was shortened by 3 bases and J by 0 bases, with 5 bases between the two germline ends. The CDR3 consists of 13 residues. In germline, CDR1 is SEHNR, CDR2 FQNEAQ (reference sequence). DNA for the CDR3: TGTGCCAGCAGCTTCCCGGACCAAGAGACCCAGTACTTC. Encoded protein: CASSFPDQETQYF.

V and J are TRBV9 and TRBJ2-1; 9 nucleotides match TRBD2. This CDR3 spans 15 amino acids. CDR1 is SGDLS and CDR2 is YYNGEE in the germline V gene. The V and J ends lost 4 bases and 6 bases, in that order; junction bases with no gene match: 8. Written as DNA, the CDR3 is TGTGCCAGCAGCAGGGGGAGAGCGGGAGGCAATGAGCAGTTCTTC. It specifies CASSRGRAGGNEQFF.